The following is a T cell receptor beta chain sequence with its context. Its antigen remains unknown. This sample was included in a study of prognosis after radiotherapy for stage I lung cancer. Study overall: With over ten men and a handful of women, the cohort's median age was around 70 years, range about 50–85.

By two-round multiplex PCR, the TCR beta CDR3 was amplified from genomic DNA. Primers specific to each TRBV and TRBJ gene drove first-round PCR. From the multiplex PCR reads, TCRdb called clonotypes with MiXCR, one entry per CDR3 protein. In the table there are tens of thousands of distinct CDR3 sequences, about 40% of which are singletons. Study observations and caveats: A drop in unique TCR clone counts was seen after stereotactic body radiation therapy, median roughly 10,000 versus 7,000.

The source of this sequence is a donor aged 50 or older with non-small cell lung cancer. The input for sequencing was PBMCs, taken before or after stereotactic body radiation therapy (not recorded which).

CDR3 sequence (DNA): TGCAGTGCTAGAGATACGGGGGGGGCCAATCAGCCCCAGCATTTT. Its protein product is CSARDTGGANQPQHF. The chain has TRBV20-1 and TRBJ1-5, with D possibly being TRBD1 (6 bases). CDR1 is DFQATT, CDR2 SNEGSKA, per germline (reference sequence). Trimming pared 0 bases from V and 3 bases from J, leaving 12 bases between. This CDR3 has 15 amino acids.